This T cell receptor beta chain was observed in a study of OX40 agonist ivuxolimab in advanced cancers. For the study in its entirety: Ivuxolimab was a fully human IgG2 agonistic monoclonal antibody targeting the costimulatory receptor OX40 (CD134). The paper covers the monotherapy dose-escalation part of the phase I ivuxolimab trial, which included N of about 50 patients. A male proportion of 75% to 85% and a mean age of about 60 years, ranging from 23 to 79, were recorded for the dose-escalation cohort. Prior anti-PD-1, anti-PD-L1 or anti-CTLA-4 therapy was permitted, and 40% of dose-escalation patients had received checkpoint inhibitors. Peripheral TCRbeta sequencing aimed to test whether ivuxolimab altered TCR sequence diversity and caused clonal T-cell expansion. Partial responses were achieved by three dose-escalation patients, of whom one had hepatocellular carcinoma and two had cutaneous melanoma. Of the approximately 50 dose-escalation patients, hepatocellular carcinoma was present in roughly 19, melanoma in roughly 15, renal cell carcinoma in 9 and head and neck cancer in 9. Intravenous ivuxolimab was administered to patients every 2 weeks at six dose levels: 0.01, 0.1, 0.3, 1.5, 3 and 10 mg/kg.

This clone was detected only once. Which antigen it targets is not known. No quality values exist for individual bases; no much larger clone is one base distant. To sequence the TCRbeta CDR3 region, genomic DNA was isolated from the sorted cells. The immunoSEQ Assay was used to sequence the TCRbeta CDR3 regions. Not all clones reach the TCRdb copy of this immuneACCESS table, which keeps in-frame sequences only. Checked studies attribute under half of the gap to unresolved V genes and leave the rest unexplained. The sample yields 65,000 to 80,000 clones; 65% to 85% were counted once. The top ten clonotypes cover 8.2% of the sample. What the study reported, not specific to this receptor: In the 0.1-3.0 mg/kg groups, partial responders were among the patients with the lowest normalized peripheral clonal expansion, particularly in CD8+ T cells. Low levels of normalized T-cell clonal expansion were also seen in some patients who did not respond. After ivuxolimab, more expanded clones were found on average in CD8+ T cells than in CD4+ T cells. The antigen specificity of the clonally expanded peripheral T cells was not determined. Clonal expansion of both CD4+ and CD8+ blood T cells was observed from baseline to week 6 at doses 0.1 to 3.0 mg/kg.

Sequences SGHDT (CDR1) and YYEEEE (CDR2) are obtained from the germline V gene. V sheds 7 bases and J sheds 1 base, leaving 9 bases between their ends. Counted from cysteine to phenylalanine, this CDR3 has 13 amino acids. The DNA shown is the 39-base CDR3, in frame from base 1. The trial excluded patients who had a history of autoimmune disease or were on systemic immunosuppression. Peripheral blood for TCR sequencing was collected from all dose cohorts at baseline, on cycle 4 day 1, and on cycle 7 day 1. Samples came from an open-label, multicenter, first-in-human phase I dose-escalation trial of ivuxolimab. Adults with locally advanced or metastatic melanoma, renal cell carcinoma, hepatocellular carcinoma or head and neck squamous cell carcinoma were enrolled in the trial. Before TCR sequencing, CD4+ T cells and CD8+ T cells were sorted from peripheral blood as separate populations.

The chain is made from TRBV5-6 and TRBJ2-1, with no confident D gene call. Material: CD4+ or CD8+ T cells sorted from blood, obtained in a trial of the OX40 agonist ivuxolimab. This clonotype originated in an adult with an advanced solid tumor such as melanoma, head and neck, liver or kidney cancer. The CDR3 protein: CASRTGSYNEQFF. Here is the DNA: TGTGCCAGCCGGACGGGTTCCTACAATGAGCAGTTCTTC.